This TCR beta chain derives from a study of blood T cell repertoires in COVID-19. Study members were between about 18 and 90 years old and lived in 24 US regions. There are 16 residues in the CDR3. Germline V CDR1 and CDR2: LGHDT, YNNKEL (reference sequence). Trimming took 0 bases from V and 4 from J; bases not matched to a gene: 6. Some clones are missing from TCRdb's copy, which holds only in-frame ones; the method was immunoSEQ multiplex PCR. The repertoire holds around 420,000 clones, with nearly 90% as singletons. The receptor was isolated from a woman in her thirties or forties with acute COVID-19. Sequencing input: PBMCs or T cells enriched from blood (not recorded which). The chain is built from TRBV3-1 (or the pseudogene TRBV3-2) and TRBJ2-1; 7 bases are a match to TRBD2. The CDR3 protein is CASSQEAGNPYNEQFF. The CDR3 nucleotides are TGTGCCAGCAGCCAAGAAGCGGGGAACCCGTACAATGAGCAGTTCTTC.